The 9 T cell receptor beta chains reported below all come from one sample, sequenced in a study of T cells after yellow fever vaccination. A single record per CDR3 protein comes from TCRdb applying MiXCR to the 5' RACE reads. The sample yields more than 200,000 distinct CDR3 sequences, roughly 3.5% seen once. The sample here was PBMCs, taken 15 days after the yellow fever booster vaccination. Every receptor here comes from a man between 18 and 35 years old who received the YFV17D yellow fever vaccine.

This clonotype was found many times. V is TRBV4-1 and J is TRBJ1-4; D is unclear. This CDR3 is built from 15 residues. The V end was cut by 1 base, the J end by 10 bases, with 16 bases between. In germline, CDR1 is MGHRA, CDR2 YSYEKL. The CDR3 here is CASSQVGDYWGKLFF. The DNA for the CDR3 is TGCGCCAGCAGCCAAGTAGGAGATTATTGGGGAAAACTGTTTTTT.

This clonotype showed up many times. The chain combines TRBV11-2 with TRBJ2-2; D gene unclear. V lost 1 base and J lost 7, with 7 bases in between. This CDR3 spans 13 amino acids. In germline, CDR1 is SGHAT, CDR2 FQNNGV. The CDR3 loop is CASSLGVFGELFF. The CDR3 DNA sequence: TGTGCCAGCAGCTTAGGAGTTTTCGGGGAGCTGTTTTTT.

This clonotype was seen at least ten times. This chain connects TRBV15 to TRBJ2-7; possible D gene TRBD2, 5 bases. There are 16 residues in the CDR3. V gave up 1 base and J gave up 3 bases, with 16 bases separating them. Looked up from germline, CDR1 is LNHNV and CDR2 is YYDKDF (reference sequence). CDR3 amino acids: CATSRGLARGGYEQYF. CDR3 sequence (DNA): TGTGCCACCAGCAGAGGCCTCGCACGGGGTGGCTACGAGCAGTACTTC.

The V gene is TRBV4-3, the J gene TRBJ1-2, with unresolved D. Germline values: CDR1 LGHNA, CDR2 YSLEER. V was cut by 1 base and J by 11 bases, with 14 bases left in between. This CDR3 is 13 amino acids long. The CDR3 bases are TGCGCCAGCAGCCAAGGTCGGCCAGGCGGATACACCTTC. Its translation: CASSQGRPGGYTF.

This clonotype showed up many times. V is TRBV4-3 and J is TRBJ1-6, with D perhaps TRBD1 (5 bases). V was cut by 0 bases and J by 6 bases, with 9 bases left in between. The CDR3 consists of 15 residues. Germline CDR1 reads LGHNA; CDR2 reads YSLEER. CDR3 bases: TGCGCCAGCAGCCAAGACGACGACAGTAATTCACCCCTCCACTTT. Its translation: CASSQDDDSNSPLHF.

This rearrangement joins TRBV4-2 to TRBJ1-2; D is ambiguous. V was clipped by 1 base and J by 0 bases, with 6 bases between them. CDR1 LGHNA and CDR2 YNFKEQ come from the germline V gene. The CDR3 totals 14 residues. The chain's CDR3 is CASSQGEANYGYTF. The CDR3 nucleotides are TGTGCCAGCAGCCAAGGGGAGGCTAACTATGGCTACACCTTC.

This clonotype was seen repeatedly, ten times or more. The chain is built from TRBV3-2 and TRBJ1-1; the D call in the table, TRBD1, was not verified against the DNA. TRBV3-2 is an annotated pseudogene. The CDR3 covers 13 residues. CDR3 protein: CASSQPGNTEAFF. CDR3 bases: TGTGCCAGCAGCCAGCCGGGGAACACTGAAGCTTTCTTT.

The sample holds many counts of this clonotype. V and J are TRBV5-1 and TRBJ2-5; 10 nucleotides line up with TRBD1. Trimming removed 0 bases from V and 4 bases from J; junction bases left unmatched: 3. Germline loops: CDR1 SGHRS, CDR2 YFSETQ. This CDR3 contains 15 residues. The CDR3 reads CASSLAGDRGETQYF. In nucleotides, the CDR3 is TGCGCCAGCAGCTTGGCCGGGGACAGGGGAGAGACCCAGTACTTC.

This clonotype was found many times. This chain joins TRBV11-2 and TRBJ1-1, with D hard to call. CDR3 length: 12 residues. Trimming cost V 5 bases and J 10 bases, with 14 bases left between them. Germline values: CDR1 SGHAT, CDR2 FQNNGV. The DNA for the CDR3 is TGTGCCAGCAGCACCACCTCCCTAGTAGCTTTCTTT. This translates into CASSTTSLVAFF.